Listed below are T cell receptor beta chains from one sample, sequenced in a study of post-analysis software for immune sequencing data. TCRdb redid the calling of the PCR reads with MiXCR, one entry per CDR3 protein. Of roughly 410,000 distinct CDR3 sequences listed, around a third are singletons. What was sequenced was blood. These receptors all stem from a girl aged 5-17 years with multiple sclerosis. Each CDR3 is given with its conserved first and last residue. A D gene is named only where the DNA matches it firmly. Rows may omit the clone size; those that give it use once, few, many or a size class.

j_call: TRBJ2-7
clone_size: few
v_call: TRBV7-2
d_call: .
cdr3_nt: TGTGCCAGCAGCTCAGAGTTGTCCGACTACGAGCAGTACTTC
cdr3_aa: CASSSELSDYEQYF

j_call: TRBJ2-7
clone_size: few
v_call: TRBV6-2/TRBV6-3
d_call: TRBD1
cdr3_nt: TGTGCCACACTCCGGGACAGGGAAAGGGGCTACGAGCAGTACTTC
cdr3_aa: CATLRDRERGYEQYF

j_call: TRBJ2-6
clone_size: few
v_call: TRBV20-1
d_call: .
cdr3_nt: TGCAGTGTGAGAACCAGGGGCCTAGGCGCTGGGGCCAACGTCCTGACTTTC
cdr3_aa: CSVRTRGLGAGANVLTF

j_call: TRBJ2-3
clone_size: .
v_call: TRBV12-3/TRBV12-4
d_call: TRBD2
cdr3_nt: TGTGCCAGCAGGGTCGGGGGGGCTTCAGATACGCAGTATTTT
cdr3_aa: CASRVGGASDTQYF

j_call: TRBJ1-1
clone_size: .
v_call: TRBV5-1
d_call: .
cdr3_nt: TGCGCCAGCAGCTTGACGGTGGGTCCCACTGAAGCTTTCTTT
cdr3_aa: CASSLTVGPTEAFF

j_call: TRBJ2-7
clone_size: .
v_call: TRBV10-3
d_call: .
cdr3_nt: TGTGCCATCAGTGAGTCAGGGGACGAGCAGTACTTC
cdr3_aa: CAISESGDEQYF

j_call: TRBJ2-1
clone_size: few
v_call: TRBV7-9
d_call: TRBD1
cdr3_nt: TGTGCCAGCAGCTTACCGACAGGGGGCTCCTACAATGAGCAGTTCTTC
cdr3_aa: CASSLPTGGSYNEQFF

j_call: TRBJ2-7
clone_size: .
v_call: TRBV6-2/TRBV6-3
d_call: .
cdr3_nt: TGTGCCAGCAGTTACCAGCGGACGATAACGTACGAGCAGTACTTC
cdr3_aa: CASSYQRTITYEQYF

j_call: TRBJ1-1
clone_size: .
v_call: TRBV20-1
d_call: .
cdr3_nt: TGCAGTGAAGGTCAGGGTGACACTGAAGCTTTCTTT
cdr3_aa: CSEGQGDTEAFF

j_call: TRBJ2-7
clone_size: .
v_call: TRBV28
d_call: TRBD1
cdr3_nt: TGTGCCAGCAGCCGCACAGGGGGCTTGACCTACGAGCAGTACTTC
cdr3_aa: CASSRTGGLTYEQYF

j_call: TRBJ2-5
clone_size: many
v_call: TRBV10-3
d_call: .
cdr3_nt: TGTGCCATCAGTGATCCCCCTATAGAGACCCAGTACTTC
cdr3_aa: CAISDPPIETQYF

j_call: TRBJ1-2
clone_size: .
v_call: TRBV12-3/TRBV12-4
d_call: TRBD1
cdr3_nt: TGTGCCAGCAGTCCCCGGGACAGGGGGCCCTATGGCTACACCTTC
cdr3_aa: CASSPRDRGPYGYTF

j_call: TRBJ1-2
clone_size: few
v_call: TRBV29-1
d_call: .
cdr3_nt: TGCAGCGTTCTACAGGGAGAGGGCTATGGCTACACCTTC
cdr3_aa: CSVLQGEGYGYTF

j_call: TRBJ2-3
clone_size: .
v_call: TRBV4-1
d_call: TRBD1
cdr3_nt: TGCGCCAGCAGCCACTCGAACCGGGACAGGGATCATGGTTTCGGTACAGATACGCAGTATTTT
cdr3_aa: CASSHSNRDRDHGFGTDTQYF

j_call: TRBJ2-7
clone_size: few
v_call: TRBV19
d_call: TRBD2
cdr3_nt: TGTGCCAGTGGCGACAGCGGGGGGACGTACGAGCAGTACTTC
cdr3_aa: CASGDSGGTYEQYF

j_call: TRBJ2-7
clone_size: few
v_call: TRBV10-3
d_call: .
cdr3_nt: TGTGCCATCAGGGTTTACTACGAGCAGTACTTC
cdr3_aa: CAIRVYYEQYF

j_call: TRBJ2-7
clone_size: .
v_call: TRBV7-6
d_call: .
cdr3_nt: TGTGCCAGCAGCTTAGCGGACGGATTCTACGAGCAGTACTTC
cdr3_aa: CASSLADGFYEQYF

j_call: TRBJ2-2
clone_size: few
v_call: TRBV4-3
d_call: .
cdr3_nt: TGCGCCAGCAGCCAACCCCCGGCGCACTTCAACACCGGGGAGCTGTTTTTT
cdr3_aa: CASSQPPAHFNTGELFF

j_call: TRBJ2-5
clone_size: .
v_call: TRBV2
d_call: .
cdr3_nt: TGTGCCACCACACTAGTTCGCGGGGAGACCCAGTACTTC
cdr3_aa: CATTLVRGETQYF

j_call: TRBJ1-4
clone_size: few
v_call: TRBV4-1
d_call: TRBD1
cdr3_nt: TGCGCCAGCAGCCACCGACAGGGGGCGCCGAGAATTGGTGGGGAAAAACTGTTTTTT
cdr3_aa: CASSHRQGAPRIGGEKLFF

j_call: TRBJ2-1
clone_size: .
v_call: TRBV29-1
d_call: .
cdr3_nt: TGCAGCGTCGAGTTCTCCGCGTGGGAGCAGTTCTTC
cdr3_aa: CSVEFSAWEQFF

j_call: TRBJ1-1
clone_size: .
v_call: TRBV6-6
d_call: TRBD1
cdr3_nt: TGTGCCAGCAGTTCCCGAGGGACAGGGAACACTGAAGCTTTCTTT
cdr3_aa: CASSSRGTGNTEAFF

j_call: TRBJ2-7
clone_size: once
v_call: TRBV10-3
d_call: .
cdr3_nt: TGTGCCATCAGTGCCGGGACGCTAGGGTACGAGCAGTACTTC
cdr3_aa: CAISAGTLGYEQYF

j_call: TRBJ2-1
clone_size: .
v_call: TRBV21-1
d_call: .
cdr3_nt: TGTGCCAGCAGCAAAGAGGGGGACAATGAGCAGTTCTTC
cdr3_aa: CASSKEGDNEQFF

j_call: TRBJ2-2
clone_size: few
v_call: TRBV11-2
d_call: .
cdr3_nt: TGTGCCAGCAGACCCACAGGCGCCGACACCGGGGAGCTGTTTTTT
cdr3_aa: CASRPTGADTGELFF

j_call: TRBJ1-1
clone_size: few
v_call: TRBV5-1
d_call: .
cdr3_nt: TGCGCCAGCAGCTCACTTCCGGACCGAACCTCCTTGGGAGCTTTCTTT
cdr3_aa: CASSSLPDRTSLGAFF

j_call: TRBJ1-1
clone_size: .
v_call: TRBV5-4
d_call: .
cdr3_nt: TGTGCCAGCAGCGCGGGACCGGGACCGATGAACACTGAAGCTTTCTTT
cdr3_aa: CASSAGPGPMNTEAFF

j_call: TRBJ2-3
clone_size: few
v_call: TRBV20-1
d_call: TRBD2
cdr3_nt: TGCAGTGCTAGACCAGCTCCGGGACTAGGGCTCTCAGATACGCAGTATTTT
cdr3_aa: CSARPAPGLGLSDTQYF

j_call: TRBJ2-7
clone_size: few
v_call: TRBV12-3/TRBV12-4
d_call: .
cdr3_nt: TGTGCCAGCAGTCCACGGACCCAAGGCTACGAGCAGTACTTC
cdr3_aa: CASSPRTQGYEQYF

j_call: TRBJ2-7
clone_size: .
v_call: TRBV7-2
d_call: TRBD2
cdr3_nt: TGTGCCAGCAGCCCATTAGCGGGGAGAACCTACGGGCAGTACTTC
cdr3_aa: CASSPLAGRTYGQYF